This T cell receptor (beta chain) is from a study of shared clonotypes between healthy human individuals (TCRdb year 2020). Regarding the research as a whole: Three men and a couple of women, aged 18 to 49 years, made up the cohort. For each donor, three plates each were used for CD4 naive and CD4 memory, two plates were used for CD8 naive, and one plate was used for CD8 memory. The study deeply sequenced blood TCR repertoires of five healthy adults to estimate repertoire size and the extent of clonotype sharing between individuals. Libraries were prepared and TCR repertoires were sequenced by different laboratories using diverse techniques, in order to increase sequencing depth and limit assay-specific biases. Each donor's leukapheresis produced roughly between about 0.9 and 9.5 billion PBMCs. Overall study outcomes, separate from this receptor: Higher generation probabilities were observed for clonotypes shared by all four sorted-subset donors than for non-shared clonotypes. Naive subsets generally had larger estimated clonotype richness than memory subsets did. Rarefaction of sorted-subset datasets indicated incomplete sequencing despite the large sequencing depth. About 5% of naive CD4, 3.5% of naive CD8, roughly 2.4% of memory CD4, and about 0.4% of memory CD8 clonotypes were shared across several donors. Because the study included only a small number of donors, the genetic and exposure-history diversity represented was limited. Sampling was limited to blood, and TCR repertoires in tissue likely differ from TCR repertoires in blood. Based on pairwise subsampling, the degree of clonotype sharing among donors was expected to be affected by sequencing depth.

Points on this clone: It has no known antigen specificity. The sample holds no much larger clone one base away, and base qualities are not on file.

Germline trimming amounts to 2 bases on V and 7 bases on J, with 10 as the count of junction bases outside the gene matches. Via the germline V gene, CDR1 is SGDLS and CDR2 YYNGEE. Reading from cysteine to phenylalanine, the CDR3 counts 16 amino acids. Of the read, only the CDR3 DNA is kept; its 48 bases are in frame from base 1. Using the deep immunoSEQ assay, multiplex PCR amplified TCR CDR3 regions from genomic DNA. Extracted genomic DNA from each cell subset was spread evenly across all wells of several immunoSEQ 96-well plates, with each plate serving as a replicate. Each replicate PCR for sorted subsets received roughly 0.2 ug genomic DNA, equal to tens of thousands of T cell genomes. Purified libraries were measured with a Qubit 3.0 fluorometer, size-checked on a Bioanalyzer 2100, and measured again with the KAPA Library Quantification kit. Every immunoSEQ 96-well plate was sequenced on a separate single-read 150-cycle Illumina NextSeq 550 flow cell. On the authors' methods: Because the immunoSEQ output included only junctional sequences and no quality scores, the filtering could not be the same as the filtering used for full-length reads. To assign V/J genes and CDR3, sequences were annotated against IMGT germline references using PyIR, a Python wrapper for IgBLAST v1.9. Reads were removed for weak V/J assignments (E-value above 1e-6), missing CDR3, stop codons, out-of-frame junctions, or ambiguous translated residues. A V3J clonotype was defined by an identical inferred V gene, J gene, and CDR3 amino acid sequence. To compute the percentage overlap between repertoires, the number of shared unique clonotypes was divided by the size of the smaller repertoire. RTK rarefaction, the Chao1 estimator, and Recon v2.1 estimates of unobserved clonotypes were used to assess repertoire richness. For all TCRbeta clonotypes obtained by the gDNA method from several donors, generation probabilities were computed with OLGA. TCRdb limited this immuneACCESS table to in-frame rearrangements with V and J called. A share of clones is missing; checked studies link under half to unresolved V genes, and the rest is unexplained. The V and J calls and clone size are taken from that table; D and trimming were inferred from the DNA. Across this sample there are more than 2 million clones, with over 85% seen only once. The leading ten clones occupy 0.13% of the sample.

The donors were healthy, HIV-negative adults with no recently reported acute infections or vaccinations. Every donor was a Caucasian adult residing in Nashville, Tennessee, USA. CD4+ T cells were enriched through magnetic negative selection, after which naive cells were positively selected on CD45RA and the remaining negative fraction served as the memory subset. After blood collection by leukapheresis, PBMCs were isolated using Ficoll-Histopaque density gradient centrifugation and then cryopreserved in the vapor phase of liquid nitrogen. Analytical flow cytometry was used to check the purity and quantity of every magnetically sorted T cell population. Each sorted fraction had its genomic DNA isolated and then quantified by UV absorbance on a Nanodrop 2000c.

The receptor chain draws on TRBV9 and TRBJ2-2, with TRBD1 identical over 8 junction bases. Material for sequencing was naive CD4+ T cells sorted from blood. The cell subset or site tag for this specimen amounts to: CD45RA+ positively selected. This TCR came from a man aged 18 to 30 in good health. The CDR3 reads as follows: CASSVDSGGGVGELFF. The nucleotide sequence is given as TGTGCCAGCAGCGTCGATTCAGGGGGCGGCGTCGGGGAGCTGTTTTTT.